Following are 30 T cell receptor beta chains from one sample sequenced in a study of T cell responses to AZD1222 COVID-19 vaccine. Profiling relied on immunoSEQ multiplex PCR, and the TCRdb table lists in-frame clones only, not all of them. The table shows about 97,000 clones, with about 88% occurring only once. This specimen was peripheral blood, taken on day 0 of AZD1222 vaccination. These receptors came from an adult in good health.

This clone was seen a single time. CDR3 coding DNA: TGTGCCAGCACCGGGGGAAACACTGAAGCTTTCTTT. This encodes CASTGGNTEAFF. The chain is built from TRBV6-6 and TRBJ1-1, with a weak D call TRBD1 (5 bases). Germline V gene sequence: CDR1 MNHNY, CDR2 SVGAGI (reference sequence). The V end lost 7 bases, the J end lost 2 bases, and 8 bases lay between the germline ends. The CDR3 covers 12 residues.

This clone showed up just once. The rearrangement links TRBV28 to TRBJ1-1; unclear D gene. CDR1 and CDR2 from the germline V gene are MDHEN and SYDVKM. V gave up 7 bases and J gave up 6 bases, with 9 bases separating them. This CDR3 contains 11 residues. This CDR3 reads CASTGLAEAFF. CDR3 coding DNA: TGTGCCAGCACCGGGTTGGCTGAAGCTTTCTTT.

This clone was seen only once. The V call is TRBV6-6, the J call TRBJ2-3; maybe TRBD1 (5 bases). The CDR3 totals 13 residues. V lost 5 bases and J lost 9, with 15 bases in between. The V gene's germline CDR1 is MNHNY and CDR2 SVGAGI (reference sequence). The CDR3 region is CASSGEGAGTQYF. The CDR3 DNA follows: TGTGCCAGCAGTGGGGAAGGGGCAGGGACGCAGTATTTT.

The chain links TRBV11-3 to TRBJ2-1, with 9 bases that match TRBD2. J was trimmed by 5 bases and V by 0 bases; bases with no gene match: 11. This CDR3 comprises 18 residues. The germline V gene has CDR1 SGHNT and CDR2 YENEEA. CDR3: CASSLDSFGGGADNEQFF. The CDR3, as DNA: TGTGCCAGCAGCTTAGATTCCTTCGGCGGGGGGGCGGACAATGAGCAGTTCTTC.

This chain links TRBV28 with TRBJ2-7; 7 bases match TRBD2. With 7 bases clipped from V and 2 bases from J, the junction kept 8 bases outside the gene matches. CDR3 length equals 14 residues. Germline V gene data show CDR1 as MDHEN and CDR2 as SYDVKM. The CDR3 protein is CASMMWGGTYEQYF. The DNA for the CDR3 is TGTGCCAGCATGATGTGGGGAGGGACCTACGAGCAGTACTTC.

This chain uses TRBV10-3 with TRBJ2-5; D remains ambiguous. Trimming took 4 bases from V and 2 from J, leaving 20 bases between them. CDR1 is ENHRY, CDR2 SYGVKD, per germline. This CDR3 comprises 17 residues. The CDR3 coding sequence is TGTGCCATCAGTGCAGCATCTAATGTGGCCGGACAAGAGACCCAGTACTTC. Residues: CAISAASNVAGQETQYF.

This clone was counted a single time. The chain has TRBV5-4 and TRBJ2-2; D tentatively reads TRBD1 or TRBD2 (6 bases each). Looked up from germline, CDR1 is SGHNT and CDR2 is YYREEE (reference sequence). The CDR3 sequence is 17 residues long. Trimming pared 4 bases from V and 1 base from J, leaving 17 bases between. CDR3 DNA: TGTGCCAGCAGCCCGGGGGCGGCTACCATGAACACCGGGGAGCTGTTTTTT. Translating it yields CASSPGAATMNTGELFF.

This clone was observed a handful of times. This rearrangement joins TRBV6-5 to TRBJ1-6; D is uncertain. The CDR3 totals 13 residues. The V gene's germline CDR1 is MNHEY and CDR2 SVGAGI. Trimming removed 2 bases at V and 8 bases at J, with 7 bases between. CDR3 bases: TGTGCCAGCAGTTACCGCCTAGATTCACCCCTCCACTTT. This sequence encodes CASSYRLDSPLHF.

This chain links TRBV28 with TRBJ1-1, with unresolved D. Germline-derived CDR1 and CDR2 are MDHEN and SYDVKM. This CDR3 contains 13 residues. The V end was cut by 1 base, the J end by 1 base, with 4 bases between. The CDR3 reads CASSLYKNTEAFF. In DNA, the CDR3 is TGTGCCAGCAGTTTATATAAGAACACTGAAGCTTTCTTT.

Comment on this clone: The same CDR3 arises from other DNA sequences in this sample as well. J is TRBJ1-5 and V is TRBV28; no clear D gene. V lost 3 bases to trimming and J lost 7 bases, with 7 bases between them. The CDR3 spans 12 residues. Germline V lookup: CDR1 MDHEN, CDR2 SYDVKM. In nucleotides, the CDR3 is TGTGCCAGCAGTTTGTTAGGGCAGCCCCAGCATTTT. Amino acid sequence: CASSLLGQPQHF.

Worth noting for this clone: Without the conserved terminal phenylalanine or tryptophan, this CDR3 likely stems from a read error. The DNA is omitted, as the CDR3 cannot be located on it reliably, and the CDR3 follows TCRdb's listing. The chain has TRBV20-1 and TRBJ1-1; whether TRBD1, the table's D call, matches the DNA was not checked. Germline V lookup: CDR1 DFQATT, CDR2 SNEGSKA (reference sequence). The CDR3 length is 10 residues, termini included. CDR3 protein: CSARGTGPTL.

The chain employs TRBV7-9 and TRBJ1-1; D gene uncertain. Germline V gives CDR1 SEHNR, CDR2 FQNEAQ (reference sequence). V lost 1 base to trimming and J lost 4 bases, with 4 bases between them. The CDR3 consists of 12 residues. CDR3 sequence: CASSLGVTEAFF. Written as DNA, the CDR3 is TGTGCCAGCAGCTTAGGGGTCACTGAAGCTTTCTTT.

The rearrangement uses TRBV7-2 and TRBJ1-2; D is perhaps TRBD1 (6 bases). CDR3 length equals 14 residues. Trimming pared 5 bases from V and 4 bases from J, leaving 14 bases between. Germline CDR1 is SGHTA and CDR2 is FQGNSA. Written as DNA, the CDR3 is TGTGCCAGCAGCACCGGACAGTCTCCCTATGGCTACACCTTC. Protein: CASSTGQSPYGYTF.

This chain links TRBV5-1 with TRBJ1-4, with D possibly being TRBD1 (6 bases). Germline V gene sequence: CDR1 SGHRS, CDR2 YFSETQ. This CDR3 spans 14 amino acids. V lost 6 bases and J 5 bases, leaving 14 bases between the germline ends. CDR3: CASKLSGGNEKLFF. CDR3 nucleotides: TGCGCCAGCAAGCTGTCCGGGGGCAATGAAAAACTGTTTTTT.

The chain joins TRBV25-1 to TRBJ2-7; tentative D call: TRBD1 (5 bases). V was trimmed by 4 bases and J by 2 bases, leaving 12 bases between them. This CDR3 spans 14 amino acids. Germline assignment: CDR1 MGHDK and CDR2 SYGVNS. CDR3 in amino acids: CASSVPRAPYEQYF. The DNA for the CDR3 is TGTGCCAGCAGTGTCCCCAGGGCCCCCTACGAGCAGTACTTC.

The chain recombines TRBV30 with TRBJ1-3; D call uncertain. The CDR3 runs to 13 residues. Germline CDR1 is GTSNPN and CDR2 is SVGIG (reference sequence). The V gene lost 2 bases and the J gene lost 2 bases, with 7 bases spanning the gap. DNA for the CDR3: TGTGCCTGGAGTAGAAGAACTGGAAACACCATATATTTT. Protein product: CAWSRRTGNTIYF. The entire variable domain, with the rest obtained from reference TRBV30 and TRBJ1-3, is as follows: SQTIHQWPATLVQPVGSPLSLECTVEGTSNPNLYWYRQAAGRGLQLLFYSVGIGQISSEVPQNLSASRPQDRQFILSSKKLLLSDSGFYLCAWSRRTGNTIYFGEGSWLTVV.

This clone came up a few times. V gene TRBV15 combines with J gene TRBJ2-3; D remains ambiguous. Trimming left V 10 bases short and J 3 bases short, with 11 bases between. There are 12 residues in the CDR3. CDR1 and CDR2 from the germline V gene are LNHNV and YYDKDF (reference sequence). CDR3 nucleotide sequence: TGTGCCATCGCTTCAACTACAGATACGCAGTATTTT. Protein product: CAIASTTDTQYF.

CDR3 amino acids: CASSLGDKQPQHF. The CDR3 coding sequence is TGTGCCAGCAGCCTCGGGGACAAGCAGCCCCAGCATTTT. The rearrangement joins TRBV3-1 (or the pseudogene TRBV3-2) to TRBJ1-5, with a weak D call TRBD1 (6 bases). The CDR3 is 13 residues long. The germline CDR1 and CDR2 sequences are LGHDT and YNNKEL (reference sequence). The germline V and J ends were trimmed by 4 bases and 7 bases, with 11 bases remaining between them.

In this sample, this clone turned up once. The V gene is TRBV6-4, the J gene TRBJ1-3; possible D gene TRBD1, 5 bases. In germline, CDR1 is MRHNA, CDR2 SNTAGT. Trimming left V 5 bases short and J 0 bases short, with 11 bases between. This CDR3 region has 15 residues. In DNA, the CDR3 is TGTGCCAGCAGTTGGGGCCGGAGCTCTGGAAACACCATATATTTT. This sequence encodes CASSWGRSSGNTIYF.

The rearrangement links TRBV7-3 to TRBJ1-6; no reliable D call. Per germline, CDR1 SGHTA and CDR2 FQGTGA. Trimming took off 0 bases at V and 7 bases at J, with 10 bases between the two ends. This CDR3 has 15 residues. In DNA, the CDR3 is TGTGCCAGCAGCTTAACGGGTCCCGGGAATTCACCCCTCCACTTT. Translating gives CASSLTGPGNSPLHF.

This clone is a singleton in its sample. The V gene is TRBV27, the J gene TRBJ1-3; the D is unclear. V was cut by 8 bases and J by 0 bases, with 8 bases left in between. This CDR3 has 13 residues. Germline assignment: CDR1 MNHEY and CDR2 SMNVEV (reference sequence). The CDR3 bases are TGTGCCAGCCGATCCTACTCTGGAAACACCATATATTTT. This sequence encodes CASRSYSGNTIYF.

This sequence joins TRBV12-3 or TRBV12-4 and TRBJ1-1; a possible D gene is TRBD1 (5 bases). V dropped 8 bases and J dropped 6 bases, with 13 bases sitting between them. The CDR3 has 12 residues. CDR3 amino acids: CASSNWGAEAFF. CDR3 DNA sequence: TGTGCCAGCTCGAACTGGGGGGCTGAAGCTTTCTTT.

This chain joins TRBV6-5 and TRBJ2-7, with 11 bases matching TRBD1. The V and J ends lost 5 bases and 2 bases, in that order; junction bases with no gene match: 5. Germline V gives CDR1 MNHEY, CDR2 SVGAGI. The CDR3 runs 15 residues. CDR3 DNA: TGTGCCAGCAGTCGCCCGGGACAGGGGGCCTACGAGCAGTACTTC. As protein: CASSRPGQGAYEQYF.

The chain uses TRBV12-3 or TRBV12-4 and TRBJ2-7; 10 nucleotides align to TRBD1. The CDR3 runs 12 residues. V lost 8 bases to trimming and J lost 3 bases; unmatched junction nucleotides: 1. In DNA, the CDR3 is TGTGCCAGCGGACAGGGGGACTACGAGCAGTACTTC. It translates to CASGQGDYEQYF.

This chain connects TRBV2 to TRBJ2-3; 10 positions agree with TRBD1. CDR3 length: 14 amino acids. CDR1 and CDR2 from the germline V gene are SNHLY and FYNNEI. After removal of 10 bases from V and 3 bases from J, the junction contained 7 bases not matched to a gene. The CDR3 is CAKRTGGRTDTQYF. The CDR3 DNA reads TGTGCCAAGAGGACAGGGGGGCGTACAGATACGCAGTATTTT.

V usage is TRBV12-5 and J usage is TRBJ1-5, with 10 nucleotides matching TRBD1. Losses at the gene ends were 0 bases for V and 6 bases for J; bases not matched to a gene: 8. Germline V gene lookup returns CDR1 LGHNT and CDR2 FRNRAP. The CDR3 runs 17 residues. The CDR3 DNA reads as TGTGCTAGTGGTTTGGTACTCGGGACAGGGGTAGGTCAGCCCCAGCATTTT. Its protein product is CASGLVLGTGVGQPQHF.

This chain joins TRBV19 and TRBJ1-5; D not certain. Trimming stripped 2 bases from V and 5 bases from J, with 13 bases between. The CDR3 spans 15 residues. Germline CDR1 reads LNHDA; CDR2 reads SQIVND (reference sequence). DNA of the CDR3: TGTGCCAGTAGTATATTAGGGCAGACCGATCAGCCCCAGCATTTT. This encodes CASSILGQTDQPQHF.

The chain joins TRBV19 to TRBJ1-6, with 7 bases lining up with TRBD1. V trimming: 5 bases; J trimming: 10 bases; junction bases outside the gene matches: 8. The CDR3 is 14 amino acids. Germline V gene sequence: CDR1 LNHDA, CDR2 SQIVND (reference sequence). CDR3 nucleotide sequence: TGTGCCAGTAGTGGCCAGGGGGAGTACTCACCCCTCCACTTT. Translating gives CASSGQGEYSPLHF.

This clone was found once. The rearrangement uses TRBV27 and TRBJ2-1; TRBD2 matches 10 bases. V was pared by 2 bases and J by 7 bases, with 8 bases of the junction left unmatched. The CDR3 sequence is 16 residues long. Germline V lookup: CDR1 MNHEY, CDR2 SMNVEV (reference sequence). CDR3 sequence: CASSLVGTSVGNEQFF. The CDR3 DNA reads as TGTGCCAGCAGTTTAGTAGGGACTAGCGTAGGTAATGAGCAGTTCTTC.

The chain recombines TRBV10-1 with TRBJ1-6, with 8 bases matching TRBD1. Germline V gene sequence: CDR1 WNHNN, CDR2 SYGVQD (reference sequence). The CDR3 contains 14 residues. Losses at the gene ends were 10 bases for V and 13 bases for J; bases not matched to a gene: 15. The CDR3 region is CATPGRDRLLPLHF. The CDR3 DNA is TGCGCCACCCCAGGTCGGGACAGGCTCTTGCCCCTCCACTTT.